There are a few counts of the clone carrying this T cell receptor beta chain. The antigen remains undetermined. V shed 5 bases and J shed 1 base, with 14 bases lying between them. The CDR3 length is 15 residues. CDR1 is SGHTA and CDR2 is FQGTGA in the germline V gene. The data were taken from a study of T cells after yellow fever vaccination. TCRdb fed the 5' RACE reads into MiXCR, producing one record per CDR3 protein. The table shows 250,000 or so distinct CDR3 sequences, with approximately 3.5% occurring only once. Study conclusions and caveats: Peaking on day 5 versus 15, the secondary response was faster but weaker.

This specimen was PBMCs, taken 15 days after the yellow fever booster vaccination. This TCR came from a man between 18 and 29 years old who received the YFV17D yellow fever vaccine. The V gene is TRBV7-3, the J gene TRBJ1-1, with D possibly being TRBD1 (6 bases). CDR3 bases: TGTGCCAGCAGCAAAGGACAGATAACGAACACTGAAGCTTTCTTT. This encodes CASSKGQITNTEAFF. Looking up the rest from reference TRBV7-3 and TRBJ1-1 gives the full variable domain: GAGVSQTPSNKVTEKGKYVELRCDPISGHTALYWYRQSLGQGPEFLIYFQGTGAADDSGLPNDRFFAVRPEGSVSTLKIQRTERGDSAVYLCASSKGQITNTEAFFGQGTRLTVV.